The 10 T cell receptor beta chains below come from one sample, sequenced in a study of blood T cell repertoires in COVID-19. The protocol was immunoSEQ multiplex PCR, while the TCRdb copy is restricted to in-frame clones and leaves out a portion. The sample lists 220,000 or so clones; about 88% were seen once. Sequencing was carried out using peripheral blood. The origin of the receptors is a man aged 50-60 years who had recovered from COVID-19.

The chain recombines TRBV10-3 with TRBJ1-2; a possible D gene is TRBD1 (5 bases). CDR3 length: 13 residues. Trimming left V 6 bases short and J 1 base short, with 9 bases between. The germline V gene encodes CDR1 ENHRY and CDR2 SYGVKD. DNA for the CDR3: TGTGCCATCAGGGCCGACAGTAACTATGGCTACACCTTC. Amino acid sequence: CAIRADSNYGYTF.

This chain connects TRBV5-1 to TRBJ1-1, with TRBD1 identical over 7 bases. Germline CDR1 and CDR2: SGHRS and YFSETQ. The CDR3 totals 15 residues. Losses at the gene ends were 4 bases for V and 0 bases for J; bases not matched to a gene: 6. This CDR3 reads CASSPGTVLNTEAFF. CDR3 nucleotide sequence: TGCGCCAGCAGCCCGGGGACAGTATTGAACACTGAAGCTTTCTTT. Variable domain in full (rest from reference TRBV5-1 and TRBJ1-1): KAGVTQTPRYLIKTRGQQVTLSCSPISGHRSVSWYQQTPGQGLQFLFEYFSETQRNKGNFPGRFSGRQFSNSRSEMNVSTLELGDSALYLCASSPGTVLNTEAFFGQGTRLTVV.

The genes are TRBV18 and TRBJ2-7, with TRBD1 as a possible D gene (6 bases). Germline loops: CDR1 KGHSH, CDR2 LQKENI. The V and J ends lost 0 bases and 3 bases respectively, with 9 bases between them. This CDR3 region has 14 residues. CDR3 sequence: CASSPPNRDYEQYF. CDR3 nucleotide sequence: TGTGCCAGCTCACCACCGAACAGGGACTACGAGCAGTACTTC.

This sequence joins TRBV19 and TRBJ2-6; D not certain. Germline values: CDR1 LNHDA, CDR2 SQIVND (reference sequence). V gave up 7 bases and J gave up 2 bases, with 6 bases separating them. The CDR3 extends over 13 amino acids. DNA for the CDR3: TGTGCCAGTACTTTCGCTGGGGCCAACGTCCTGACTTTC. It codes for CASTFAGANVLTF.

This clone appeared a few times. The rearrangement joins TRBV28 to TRBJ1-1; D is undetermined. Germline loops: CDR1 MDHEN, CDR2 SYDVKM. There are 14 residues in the CDR3. V lost 6 bases, J lost 0 bases, and 11 bases lay in between. The chain's CDR3 is CASSLSLLNTEAFF. In DNA form, the CDR3 reads TGTGCCAGCAGCTTAAGTCTATTGAACACTGAAGCTTTCTTT.

This clone was recorded only once. The rearrangement joins TRBV6-6 to TRBJ2-7, with a tentative D call TRBD2 (5 bases). Germline assignment: CDR1 MNHNY and CDR2 SVGAGI (reference sequence). This CDR3 is built from 14 residues. Trimming took 5 bases from V and 0 from J, leaving 11 bases between them. This CDR3 is CASSVDFTSYEQYF. The CDR3 coding sequence is TGTGCCAGCAGTGTGGACTTCACCTCCTACGAGCAGTACTTC.

The J gene is TRBJ2-3, the V gene TRBV27; the match to TRBD2 covers 9 bases. Per germline, CDR1 MNHEY and CDR2 SMNVEV (reference sequence). CDR3 length: 15 residues. V shed 3 bases and J 0 bases; nucleotides not matched to a gene: 1. Written as DNA, the CDR3 is TGTGCCAGCAGTTTGACTAGCGGAAGCACAGATACGCAGTATTTT. It yields the protein CASSLTSGSTDTQYF.

This clone was observed once. The V gene is TRBV4-1, the J gene TRBJ1-2; 7 nucleotides agree with TRBD1. This CDR3 has 15 amino acids. V shed 3 bases, J shed 4 bases, and the junction held 8 bases outside the gene matches. The V gene's germline CDR1 is MGHRA and CDR2 YSYEKL. The CDR3 coding sequence is TGCGCCAGCAGCCAGGCCACAGGGGTTGGCTATGGCTACACCTTC. This gives the protein CASSQATGVGYGYTF.

This clone was seen once. The J gene is TRBJ1-1, the V gene TRBV6-5; 8 positions match TRBD1. Trimming at V came to 6 bases and at J to 4 bases, leaving 10 bases not matched to a gene. The germline V gene has CDR1 MNHEY and CDR2 SVGAGI. CDR3 size: 15 residues. DNA for the CDR3: TGTGCCAGCAGCCGAGGGGACAGGTGGGTCACTGAAGCTTTCTTT. It is translated as CASSRGDRWVTEAFF.

In the case of this clone: Other DNA sequences within the sample encode an identical CDR3. The CDR3 sequence: CASSERSGSTDTQYF. The CDR3 bases are TGTGCCAGCAGTGAAAGGTCAGGATCCACAGATACGCAGTATTTT. The chain links TRBV6-1 to TRBJ2-3; D is uncertain. V was trimmed by 2 bases and J by 2 bases, leaving 11 bases between them. The CDR3 loop spans 15 amino acids. Germline assignment: CDR1 MNHNS and CDR2 SASEGT.